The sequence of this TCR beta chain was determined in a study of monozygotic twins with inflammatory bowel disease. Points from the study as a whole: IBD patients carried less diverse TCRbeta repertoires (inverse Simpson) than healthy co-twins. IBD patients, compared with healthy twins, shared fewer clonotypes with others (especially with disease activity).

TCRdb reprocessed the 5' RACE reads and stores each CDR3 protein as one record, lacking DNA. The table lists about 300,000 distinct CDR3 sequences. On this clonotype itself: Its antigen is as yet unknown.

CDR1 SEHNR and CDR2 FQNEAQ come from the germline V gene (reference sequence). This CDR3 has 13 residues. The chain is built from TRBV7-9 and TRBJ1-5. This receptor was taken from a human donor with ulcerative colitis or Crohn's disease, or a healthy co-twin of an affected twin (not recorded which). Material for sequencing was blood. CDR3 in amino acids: CASSLSKDQPQHF.